These T cell receptor beta chains were read from a single sample in a study of T cell responses to AZD1222 COVID-19 vaccine. Some clones are missing from TCRdb's copy, which holds only in-frame ones; the method was immunoSEQ multiplex PCR. This sample yields around 160,000 clones, of which approximately 94% are seen a single time; under 2% belongs to the top ten. The specimen comprised peripheral blood, sampled on day 0 of AZD1222 vaccination. These TCRs come from an adult in good health. Each CDR3 is given with its conserved first and last residue. D genes are given only for firm matches. For some rows the clone size is stated as once, few or many, or as a class when expanded; others skip it.

size,V,length,J,D,CDR3,DNA
-,TRBV19,15,TRBJ1-2,-,CASSRAQGGGYGYTF,TGTGCCAGTAGCCGTGCGCAGGGTGGAGGCTATGGCTACACCTTC
-,TRBV7-9,12,TRBJ1-2,-,CASRGENYGYTF,TGTGCCAGCCGGGGGGAAAACTATGGCTACACCTTC
-,TRBV9,14,TRBJ2-7,-,CASSAEGESYEQYF,TGTGCCAGCAGCGCGGAGGGGGAAAGCTACGAGCAGTACTTC
-,TRBV10-1,17,TRBJ2-3,TRBD2,CASSESRGLAFADTQYF,TGCGCCAGCAGTGAGTCCAGGGGACTAGCGTTTGCAGATACGCAGTATTTT
-,TRBV27,12,TRBJ1-1,-,CASIEAGLKAFF,TGTGCCAGCATTGAAGCAGGGCTCAAGGCTTTCTTT
-,TRBV6-5,15,TRBJ1-6,TRBD1,CASSLGTGRNSPLHF,TGTGCCAGCAGTCTAGGGACAGGGAGGAATTCACCCCTCCACTTT
-,TRBV2,14,TRBJ1-5,TRBD1,CASSRGQGSQPQHF,TGTGCCAGCAGTCGGGGACAGGGCAGTCAGCCCCAGCATTTT
-,TRBV5-6,15,TRBJ1-1,-,CASSPDGGAGSEAFF,TGTGCCAGCAGCCCCGACGGGGGGGCAGGAAGCGAAGCTTTCTTT
-,TRBV5-1,14,TRBJ1-2,-,CASSLELRNYGYTF,TGCGCCAGCAGCTTGGAGCTCAGAAACTATGGCTACACCTTC
-,TRBV5-1,14,TRBJ1-2,-,CASSLVQPNYGYTF,TGCGCCAGCAGCTTGGTCCAGCCGAACTATGGCTACACCTTC
once,TRBV2,14,TRBJ2-7,-,CASKRDGLSYEQYF,TGTGCCAGCAAAAGGGACGGATTATCCTACGAGCAGTACTTC
-,TRBV7-8,16,TRBJ2-3,-,CASSSPWTDSTDTQYF,TGTGCCAGCAGCTCACCCTGGACAGATAGCACAGATACGCAGTATTTT
-,TRBV5-1,14,TRBJ1-1,TRBD1,CASSLAATGGEAFF,TGCGCCAGCAGCTTGGCCGCGACAGGGGGGGAAGCTTTCTTT
-,TRBV5-1,14,TRBJ1-1,-,CASSLVKPNTEAFF,TGCGCCAGCAGCTTGGTAAAGCCGAACACTGAAGCTTTCTTT
-,TRBV7-3,15,TRBJ2-3,TRBD1,CASSLAGGVTDTQYF,TGTGCCAGCAGCTTGGCAGGGGGCGTCACAGATACGCAGTATTTT
-,TRBV5-1,13,TRBJ2-5,-,CASSFDLRETQYF,TGCGCCAGCAGCTTTGACCTAAGGGAGACCCAGTACTTC
-,TRBV29-1,11,TRBJ1-2,-,CSGAGGGGYTF,TGCAGCGGTGCGGGAGGTGGCGGCTACACCTTC
-,TRBV2,16,TRBJ1-5,TRBD1,CASSGQGAGSNQPQHF,TGTGCCAGCAGTGGACAGGGGGCGGGTAGCAATCAGCCCCAGCATTTT
-,TRBV6-2/TRBV6-3,15,TRBJ2-3,-,CASSYVGQSTDTQYF,TGTGCCAGCAGTTACGTCGGACAGTCCACAGATACGCAGTATTTT
-,TRBV27,11,TRBJ1-2,-,CASRTIYGYTF,TGTGCCAGCAGAACTATCTATGGCTACACCTTC
-,TRBV6-6,14,TRBJ1-2,-,CASSYVTVDYGYTF,TGTGCCAGCAGTTACGTGACGGTAGACTATGGCTACACCTTC
-,TRBV10-3,13,TRBJ2-7,TRBD1,CAISEETGGGQYF,TGTGCCATCAGTGAGGAGACAGGGGGAGGGCAGTACTTC
once,TRBV7-9,16,TRBJ1-2,TRBD1,CASTLDRGQGNYGYTF,TGTGCCAGCACCCTAGACCGAGGACAGGGGAACTATGGCTACACCTTC
-,TRBV5-1,16,TRBJ2-1,-,CASSLDPASSYNEQFF,TGCGCCAGCAGCTTGGACCCGGCCAGCTCCTACAATGAGCAGTTCTTC
-,TRBV18,15,TRBJ1-1,TRBD1,CASSPGQGMNTEAFF,TGTGCCAGCTCACCTGGACAGGGGATGAACACTGAAGCTTTCTTT
-,TRBV14,13,TRBJ2-7,-,CASSQGGAAKQYF,TGTGCCAGCAGCCAAGGCGGGGCGGCGAAGCAGTACTTC
-,TRBV7-6,10,TRBJ1-1,-,CASSGTEAFF,TGTGCCAGCAGCGGGACAGAAGCTTTCTTT
once,TRBV9,15,TRBJ2-1,-,CASSVGAGAVNEQFF,TGTGCCAGCAGCGTAGGCGCAGGGGCGGTAAATGAGCAGTTCTTC
once,TRBV9,15,TRBJ1-3,-,CASSVARGGLNTIYF,TGTGCCAGCAGCGTAGCCCGGGGGGGGTTAAACACCATATATTTT
-,TRBV30,14,TRBJ1-6,-,CAWSRGSYNSPLHF,TGTGCCTGGAGTAGGGGGTCTTATAATTCACCCCTCCACTTT
-,TRBV30,16,TRBJ2-2,-,CAWKSGDLIGAGELFF,TGTGCCTGGAAGTCGGGGGACTTGATAGGCGCCGGGGAGCTGTTTTTT
-,TRBV19,19,TRBJ2-3,-,CASTPTEAPFPLSTDTQYF,TGTGCCAGTACCCCAACCGAGGCGCCCTTCCCCCTTAGCACAGATACGCAGTATTTT
-,TRBV2,14,TRBJ1-2,-,CASSEHGAHYGYTF,TGTGCCAGCAGTGAGCACGGGGCGCACTATGGCTACACCTTC
-,TRBV27,13,TRBJ2-2,-,CASSLQGTGELFF,TGTGCCAGCAGTTTACAGGGGACCGGGGAGCTGTTTTTT
-,TRBV5-1,13,TRBJ2-7,-,CASNGHSSSEQYF,TGCGCCAGCAATGGACATAGTTCTTCCGAGCAGTACTTC